The clone carrying this T cell receptor beta chain was seen a few times. Its antigen is not identified. The data stem from a study of beta chain features in type 1 diabetes. V was shortened by 8 bases and J by 5 bases, with 10 bases between the two germline ends. CDR3 length equals 12 residues. From germline, CDR1 is SGHTA and CDR2 FQGNSA. The isolated RNA, all of it, was reverse transcribed, so expressed TCRB transcripts were what got sequenced. Libraries were prepared by immunoSEQ multiplex PCR; TCRdb keeps only in-frame clonotypes and omits some of them. Of 600,000 or so clones listed, approximately 13% are singletons. Overall study results and limits: Moderately but significantly shorter TCRB CDR3s were found in Type 1 diabetes patients in all four CD4+ subsets.

This sequence was found in a man aged 25-45 years with type 1 diabetes. Sequenced input: naive CD4+ T cells from blood. V gene TRBV7-2 combines with J gene TRBJ1-5; tentative D call: TRBD1 (5 bases). As DNA, the CDR3 is TGTGCCAGCTCCGGGGGTCATCAGCCCCAGCATTTT. Its protein is CASSGGHQPQHF.